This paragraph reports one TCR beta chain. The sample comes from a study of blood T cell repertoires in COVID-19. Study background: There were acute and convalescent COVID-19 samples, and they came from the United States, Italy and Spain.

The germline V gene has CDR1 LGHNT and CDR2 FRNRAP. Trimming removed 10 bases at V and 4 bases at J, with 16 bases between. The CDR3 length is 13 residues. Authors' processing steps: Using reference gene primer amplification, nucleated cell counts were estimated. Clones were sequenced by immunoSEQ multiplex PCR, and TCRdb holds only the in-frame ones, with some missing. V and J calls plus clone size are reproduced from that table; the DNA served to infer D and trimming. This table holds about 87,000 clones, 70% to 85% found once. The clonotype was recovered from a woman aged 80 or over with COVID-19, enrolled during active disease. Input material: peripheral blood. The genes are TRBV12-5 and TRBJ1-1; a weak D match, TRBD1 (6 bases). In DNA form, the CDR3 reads TGTGCTACCTGCTCAGGGGCGTGCACTGAAGCTTTCTTT. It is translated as CATCSGACTEAFF.